This TCR beta chain was sequenced for a study of human thymus T cells. Study observations and caveats: Related work showed strongly overlapping thymic repertoires across unrelated individuals. There appeared to be biased usage of V and J genes in thymic and blood repertoires.

The study used thymus tissue resected during corrective heart surgery. Each of the donors was a healthy Finnish infant who was undergoing open corrective cardiac surgery for congenital heart defects. Generated by immunoSEQ multiplex PCR, the TCRdb table keeps only in-frame clones and is missing some. The repertoire holds some 130,000 clones, with around 94% as singletons. On this clone itself: Its antigen remains unknown.

The CDR3 consists of 13 residues. What was sequenced was thymus tissue. The chain couples TRBV12-2 to TRBJ1-5; the table names TRBD1, a call not compared with the DNA. TRBV12-2 is recorded as a pseudogene. The TCR comes from a boy less than two years old with a congenital heart defect but otherwise immunologically healthy. CDR3 region: CASRFPTGDPQHF. CDR3 DNA: TGTGCAAGTCGCTTCCCTACAGGGGACCCCCAGCATTTT.